This T cell receptor (beta chain) comes out of a study of shared clonotypes between healthy human individuals (dated by TCRdb to 2020 to 2021). Notes on the research overall: The cohort comprised two women and a few men aged 18 to 49 years. For each donor, CD4 naive and CD4 memory were each given three plates, CD8 naive was given two plates, and CD8 memory was given one plate. To estimate repertoire size and how much clonotype sharing occurs between individuals, the study deeply sequenced the blood TCR repertoires of roughly 5 healthy adults. To increase sequencing depth and limit assay-specific biases, TCR repertoire library preparation and sequencing were carried out by different laboratories using diverse techniques. Per donor, leukapheresis produced somewhere between about 0.85 and 8.9 billion PBMCs.

V loses 4 bases at its end and J loses 4 bases; junction bases beyond the gene matches: 10. Via the germline V gene, CDR1 is SGHRS and CDR2 YFSETQ. The CDR3 holds 16 amino acids from the cysteine to the phenylalanine. Here the CDR3 DNA is all that survives: 48 bases in frame from base 1. TCR CDR3 regions were amplified from genomic DNA by multiplex PCR using the deep immunoSEQ assay. Extracted genomic DNA from each cell subset was spread evenly across all wells of several immunoSEQ 96-well plates, with each plate serving as a replicate. For sorted subsets, each replicate PCR was loaded with roughly 190 ng genomic DNA, equivalent to 30,000 or so T cell genomes. Purified libraries were measured with a Qubit 3.0 fluorometer, size-checked on a Bioanalyzer 2100, and measured again with the KAPA Library Quantification kit. Every immunoSEQ 96-well plate was sequenced on a separate single-read 150-cycle Illumina NextSeq 550 flow cell. The published analysis was carried out like this. The immunoSEQ output contained only junctional sequences without quality scores, so filtering could not match that applied to full-length reads. To assign V/J genes and CDR3, sequences were annotated against IMGT germline references using PyIR, a Python wrapper for IgBLAST v1.9. Reads were removed for weak V/J assignments (E-value above 1e-6), missing CDR3, stop codons, out-of-frame junctions, or ambiguous translated residues. A V3J clonotype was defined by an identical inferred V gene, J gene, and CDR3 amino acid sequence. To compute the percentage overlap between repertoires, the number of shared unique clonotypes was divided by the size of the smaller repertoire. Three approaches were used to assess repertoire richness: RTK rarefaction, the Chao1 estimator, and Recon v2.1 estimates of unobserved clonotypes. OLGA was used to compute generation probabilities for all TCRbeta clonotypes that the gDNA method yielded from several donors. The table was pulled from immuneACCESS by TCRdb, which kept in-frame rearrangements only. Such tables lose some clones; where checked, under half of the loss comes from unresolved V genes, and the rest has no known cause. The V and J calls and the clone size are those of that table, but D and trimming were determined from the DNA. The sample contains some 580,000 clones, less than 98% of them found a single time. Together, the top ten hold approximately 0.057% of the sample.

Overall results and qualifications from the work: Pairwise subsampling indicated that sequencing depth was expected to affect the degree of clonotype sharing among donors. Sharing across several donors was observed for around 4.8% of naive CD4, 3% to 3.5% of naive CD8, 2.3% of memory CD4, and roughly 0.4% of memory CD8 clonotypes. Because the study included only a small number of donors, the genetic and exposure-history diversity represented was limited. Rarefaction of sorted-subset datasets indicated incomplete sequencing despite the large sequencing depth. Only blood was sampled, and tissue TCR repertoires likely differ from those in blood. Higher generation probabilities were observed for clonotypes shared by all four sorted-subset donors than for non-shared clonotypes. Naive subsets generally had larger estimated clonotype richness than memory subsets did.

Comments on this clone: Its recognized antigen is unknown. Base quality data are lacking; no much larger clone is found one base away.

The donors were healthy, HIV-negative adults with no recently reported acute infections or vaccinations. Every donor was a Caucasian adult residing in Nashville, Tennessee, USA. CD4+ T cells were enriched through magnetic negative selection, after which naive cells were positively selected on CD45RA and the remaining negative fraction served as the memory subset. Blood was collected by leukapheresis, and PBMCs were isolated by Ficoll-Histopaque density gradient centrifugation and then cryopreserved in liquid nitrogen vapor phase. Purity and quantity of every magnetically sorted T cell population were checked by analytical flow cytometry. From each sorted fraction, genomic DNA was isolated and quantified by UV absorbance on a Nanodrop 2000c.

This TCR was sampled from a woman aged 30 to 39 in good health. The V and J segments used are TRBV5-1 and TRBJ2-2; 7 bases in the middle match TRBD1. The sequenced sample was naive CD4+ T cells sorted from blood. Explained via the paper, the cell subset or site label denotes: CD45RA+ positively selected. The base sequence is TGCGCCAGCAGCACAGACAGGGTCAAGGGCACCGGGGAGCTGTTTTTT. This gives the protein CASSTDRVKGTGELFF.